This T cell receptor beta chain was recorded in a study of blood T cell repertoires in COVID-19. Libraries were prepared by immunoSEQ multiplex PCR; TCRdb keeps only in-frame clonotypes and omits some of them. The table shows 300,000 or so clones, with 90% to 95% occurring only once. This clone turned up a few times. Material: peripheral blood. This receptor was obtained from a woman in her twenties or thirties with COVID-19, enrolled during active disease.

The CDR3 protein is CASSQGAGTGGYEQYF. CDR3 DNA: TGTGCCAGCAGCCAAGGCGCCGGGACAGGGGGCTACGAGCAGTACTTC. The chain combines TRBV3-1 (or the pseudogene TRBV3-2) with TRBJ2-7, with 11 bases matching TRBD1. Per germline, CDR1 LGHDT and CDR2 YNNKEL (reference sequence). Trimming removed 1 base from V and 3 bases from J; junction bases left unmatched: 5. The CDR3 has 16 amino acids.